Ten or more counts support the clone carrying this T cell receptor (beta chain). Its antigen is unidentified. Axillary draining lymph nodes of breast cancer patients supplied the node samples. This CDR3 has 13 residues. The germline gives CDR1 MGHDK, CDR2 SYGVNS. Between the trimmed V and J ends, which lost 5 bases and 6 bases, there was a span of 14 bases. TCRdb used MiXCR to reprocess the multiplex PCR reads, holding one entry per CDR3 protein. The sample includes under 350,000 distinct CDR3 sequences, 30% seen only once; the top ten take roughly 1.1%. The sample belongs to a study of breast tumors, draining lymph nodes, adjacent tissues. Study outcomes and limitations: Luminal-like breast cancer showed significantly greater tumor-nontumor repertoire similarity than basal-like breast cancer did.

The clonotype was recovered from a female donor with breast cancer. Some clones in this sample may be carry-over from other donors' samples. This chain uses TRBV25-1 with TRBJ2-7; D not resolved. The specimen sequenced was axillary lymph node tissue. Here the CDR3 DNA reads TGTGCCAGCAGTTTCTCCTCAAGCAGCGAGCAGTACTTC. Translated, it gives CASSFSSSSEQYF.